Listed below are T cell receptor beta chains from one sample, sequenced in a study of identifying expanded T cells in peripheral blood. Only in-frame clones appear in the TCRdb table, and some are missing; sequencing was by immunoSEQ multiplex PCR. The table includes about 86,000 clones, 70% to 90% detected once. Sample: blood. All receptors derive from a person aged 18 to 70 in good health. Both conserved end residues are part of each CDR3. Each record gives: clone size, J gene, V gene, D gene, CDR3 protein, CDR3 DNA. D genes are given only for firm matches. The size field is filled for only some rows; it gives once, few, many or a size class.

clone size: .; J gene: TRBJ2-7; V gene: TRBV4-1; D gene: .; CDR3 protein: CASSQDLGAYEQYF; CDR3 DNA: TGCGCCAGCAGCCAAGATCTGGGAGCCTACGAGCAGTACTTC
clone size: .; J gene: TRBJ2-1; V gene: TRBV6-1; D gene: TRBD1; CDR3 protein: CASSERDRYRSYNEQFF; CDR3 DNA: TGTGCCAGCAGTGAAAGGGACAGGTATCGATCCTACAATGAGCAGTTCTTC
clone size: .; J gene: TRBJ2-5; V gene: TRBV4-3; D gene: .; CDR3 protein: CASSQVMGYQETQYF; CDR3 DNA: TGCGCCAGCAGCCAAGTTATGGGGTACCAAGAGACCCAGTACTTC
clone size: few; J gene: TRBJ1-6; V gene: TRBV12-5; D gene: TRBD1; CDR3 protein: CASGLDRGYSPLHF; CDR3 DNA: TGTGCTAGTGGTCTGGACAGGGGTTATTCACCCCTCCACTTT
clone size: .; J gene: TRBJ2-3; V gene: TRBV19; D gene: TRBD1; CDR3 protein: CASRTGGVGDTQYF; CDR3 DNA: TGTGCCAGCCGGACAGGGGGGGTAGGAGATACGCAGTATTTT
clone size: .; J gene: TRBJ2-7; V gene: TRBV7-2; D gene: TRBD1; CDR3 protein: CASSFTGTGSYEQYF; CDR3 DNA: TGTGCCAGCAGCTTTACCGGGACAGGGTCCTACGAGCAGTACTTC
clone size: .; J gene: TRBJ1-5; V gene: TRBV2; D gene: .; CDR3 protein: CATGGSSTQHF; CDR3 DNA: TGTGCCACGGGGGGATCCTCGACCCAGCATTTT
clone size: .; J gene: TRBJ2-5; V gene: TRBV13; D gene: .; CDR3 protein: CASSPPGGETQYF; CDR3 DNA: TGTGCCAGCAGCCCTCCGGGCGGAGAGACCCAGTACTTC
clone size: .; J gene: TRBJ1-2; V gene: TRBV5-1; D gene: .; CDR3 protein: CASSFSGGDGYTF; CDR3 DNA: TGCGCCAGCAGCTTCTCGGGAGGGGATGGCTACACCTTC
clone size: .; J gene: TRBJ2-7; V gene: TRBV6-1; D gene: TRBD1; CDR3 protein: CASSADRGGHYEQYF; CDR3 DNA: TGTGCCAGCAGCGCAGACAGGGGAGGACACTACGAGCAGTACTTC
clone size: .; J gene: TRBJ2-7; V gene: TRBV19; D gene: .; CDR3 protein: CASSPYGASYEQYF; CDR3 DNA: TGTGCCAGTAGTCCCTACGGGGCCAGCTACGAGCAGTACTTC
clone size: .; J gene: TRBJ1-2; V gene: TRBV5-5; D gene: .; CDR3 protein: CASTGQTLNYGYTF; CDR3 DNA: TGTGCCAGCACCGGACAGACACTGAACTATGGCTACACCTTC
clone size: .; J gene: TRBJ1-5; V gene: TRBV4-1; D gene: .; CDR3 protein: CASSSPSGSQPQHF; CDR3 DNA: TGCGCCAGCAGTTCACCGTCGGGATCTCAGCCCCAGCATTTT
clone size: .; J gene: TRBJ1-4; V gene: TRBV5-5; D gene: .; CDR3 protein: CASSLDFSGSMANEKLFF; CDR3 DNA: TGTGCCAGCAGCTTGGACTTCTCGGGGAGCATGGCTAATGAAAAACTGTTTTTT
clone size: .; J gene: TRBJ1-1; V gene: TRBV6-1; D gene: .; CDR3 protein: CASNGNTEAFF; CDR3 DNA: TGTGCCAGCAACGGGAACACTGAAGCTTTCTTT
clone size: .; J gene: TRBJ1-1; V gene: TRBV6-1; D gene: .; CDR3 protein: CASRKNRDTEAFF; CDR3 DNA: TGTGCCAGCCGTAAGAACAGGGACACTGAAGCTTTCTTT
clone size: .; J gene: TRBJ1-2; V gene: TRBV6-6; D gene: .; CDR3 protein: CASSLSGVGGYTF; CDR3 DNA: TGTGCCAGCAGTTTGTCGGGGGTGGGTGGCTACACCTTC
clone size: .; J gene: TRBJ1-4; V gene: TRBV2; D gene: .; CDR3 protein: CASSELQEKLFF; CDR3 DNA: TGTGCCAGCAGTGAGCTTCAGGAAAAACTGTTTTTT
clone size: once; J gene: TRBJ1-2; V gene: TRBV28; D gene: .; CDR3 protein: CASSQDPVGGYTF; CDR3 DNA: TGTGCCAGCAGTCAGGACCCGGTGGGTGGCTACACCTTC
clone size: .; J gene: TRBJ1-1; V gene: TRBV5-1; D gene: TRBD1; CDR3 protein: CASSLSGQGYLLNTEAFF; CDR3 DNA: TGCGCCAGCAGCTTGTCGGGACAGGGGTACCTCCTGAACACTGAAGCTTTCTTT
clone size: .; J gene: TRBJ1-1; V gene: TRBV28; D gene: .; CDR3 protein: CASGNMGGTEAFF; CDR3 DNA: TGTGCCAGCGGAAACATGGGGGGCACTGAAGCTTTCTTT